This T cell receptor (beta chain) was recovered during a study of cytomegalovirus exposure and HLA in healthy donors. Study-wide results and caveats: Several V segments, TRBV6-2 and TRBV6-3 among them, could not be told apart and were dropped. Productive rates of about 87% or about 30% were seen for most TCR beta V segments in an earlier analysis. According to a later analysis, donors in an Asian-associated ancestry cluster reportedly had fewer N-insertions than the roughly 660-donor mean. In most subjects, TCR beta sequences reportedly gave accurate predictions of HLA-A and HLA-B alleles.

The CDR3 covers 15 residues. Germline values: CDR1 MNHNS, CDR2 SASEGT. V was trimmed by 11 bases and J by 3 bases, leaving 23 bases between them. This clone appeared a few times. The antigen is unknown. The PCR employed 60 Vbeta primers together with 13 Jbeta primers. Produced via immunoSEQ multiplex PCR; TCRdb's table is partial and in-frame only. The data contain some 120,000 clones, roughly 9% of them singletons. This receptor was obtained from a woman in her 40s in good health and CMV-seropositive. The V and J genes are TRBV6-1 and TRBJ2-7; D uncertain. Sequencing used PBMCs. The CDR3: CAGARSLERSYEQYF. The CDR3 bases are TGTGCCGGTGCGCGATCCCTCGAAAGGAGCTACGAGCAGTACTTC.